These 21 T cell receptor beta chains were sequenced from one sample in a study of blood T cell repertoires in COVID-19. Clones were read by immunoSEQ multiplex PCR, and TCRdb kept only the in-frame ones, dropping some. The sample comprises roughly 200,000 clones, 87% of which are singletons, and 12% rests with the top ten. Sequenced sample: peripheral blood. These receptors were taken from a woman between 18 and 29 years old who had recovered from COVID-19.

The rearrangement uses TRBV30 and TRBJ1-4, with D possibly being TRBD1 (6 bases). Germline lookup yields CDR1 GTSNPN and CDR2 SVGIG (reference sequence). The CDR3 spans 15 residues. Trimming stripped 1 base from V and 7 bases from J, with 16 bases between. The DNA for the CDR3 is TGTGCCTGGAGTGCCCTGGGTCTGGGGGCTGAAAAACTGTTTTTT. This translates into CAWSALGLGAEKLFF.

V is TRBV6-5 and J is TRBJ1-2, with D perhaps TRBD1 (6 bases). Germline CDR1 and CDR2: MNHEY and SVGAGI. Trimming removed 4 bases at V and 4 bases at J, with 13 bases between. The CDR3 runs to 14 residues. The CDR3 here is CASSLQGRGYGYTF. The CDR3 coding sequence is TGTGCCAGCAGTTTACAGGGCCGGGGCTATGGCTACACCTTC.

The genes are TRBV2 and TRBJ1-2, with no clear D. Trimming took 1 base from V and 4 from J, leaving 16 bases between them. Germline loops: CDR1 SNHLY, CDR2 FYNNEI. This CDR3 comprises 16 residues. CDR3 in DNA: TGTGCCAGCAGTGAAGGGAGGTCCGGGAGCGCCTATGGCTACACCTTC. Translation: CASSEGRSGSAYGYTF.

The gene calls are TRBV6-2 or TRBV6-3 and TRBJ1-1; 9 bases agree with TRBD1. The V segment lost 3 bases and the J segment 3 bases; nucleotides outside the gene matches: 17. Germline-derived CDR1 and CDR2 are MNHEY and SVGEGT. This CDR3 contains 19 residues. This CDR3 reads CASSYHTILQRDRDTEAFF. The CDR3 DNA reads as TGTGCCAGCAGTTATCATACCATACTTCAACGGGACAGGGACACTGAAGCTTTCTTT.

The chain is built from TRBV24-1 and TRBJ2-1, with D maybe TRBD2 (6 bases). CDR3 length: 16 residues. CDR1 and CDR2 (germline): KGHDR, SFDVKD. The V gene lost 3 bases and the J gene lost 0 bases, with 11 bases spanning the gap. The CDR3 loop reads CATSDNTGVSYNEQFF. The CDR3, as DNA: TGTGCCACCAGTGATAACACGGGAGTCTCCTACAATGAGCAGTTCTTC.

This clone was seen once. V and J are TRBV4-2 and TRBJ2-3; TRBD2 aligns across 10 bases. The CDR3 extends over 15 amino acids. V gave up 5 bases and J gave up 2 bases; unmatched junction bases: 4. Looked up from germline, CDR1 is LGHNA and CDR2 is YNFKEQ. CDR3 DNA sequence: TGTGCCAGCAGCGGCAGCGGGAGGGTCACAGATACGCAGTATTTT. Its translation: CASSGSGRVTDTQYF.

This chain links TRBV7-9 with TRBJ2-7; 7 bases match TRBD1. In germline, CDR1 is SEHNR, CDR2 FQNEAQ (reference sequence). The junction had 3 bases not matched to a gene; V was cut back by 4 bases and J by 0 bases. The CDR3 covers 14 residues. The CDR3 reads CASSYRDSSYEQYF. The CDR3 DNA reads TGTGCCAGCAGCTACCGGGACAGCTCCTACGAGCAGTACTTC.

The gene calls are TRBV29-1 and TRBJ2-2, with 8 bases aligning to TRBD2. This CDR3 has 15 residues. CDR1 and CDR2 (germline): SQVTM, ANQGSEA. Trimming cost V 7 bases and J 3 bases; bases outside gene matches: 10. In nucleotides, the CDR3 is TGCAGCGCCTCCAGCGGGAGTGACGACACCGGGGAGCTGTTTTTT. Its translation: CSASSGSDDTGELFF.

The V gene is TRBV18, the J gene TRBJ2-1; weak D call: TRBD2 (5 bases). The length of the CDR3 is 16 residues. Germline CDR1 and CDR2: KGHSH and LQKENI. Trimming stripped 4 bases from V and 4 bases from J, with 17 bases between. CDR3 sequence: CASSQPSRNGYNEQFF. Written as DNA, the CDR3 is TGTGCCAGCTCACAGCCTAGCCGGAACGGGTACAATGAGCAGTTCTTC.

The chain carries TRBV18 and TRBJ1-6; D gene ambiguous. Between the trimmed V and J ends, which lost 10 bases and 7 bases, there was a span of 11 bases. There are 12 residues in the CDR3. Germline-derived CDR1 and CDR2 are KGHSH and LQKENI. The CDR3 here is CATSRRNSPLHF. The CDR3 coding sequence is TGTGCCACCAGCAGGCGCAATTCACCCCTCCACTTT.

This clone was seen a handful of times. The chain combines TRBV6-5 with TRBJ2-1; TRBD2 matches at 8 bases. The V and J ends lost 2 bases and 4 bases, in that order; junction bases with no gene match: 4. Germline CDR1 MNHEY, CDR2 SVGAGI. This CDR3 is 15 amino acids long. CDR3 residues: CASSYVLAGYNEQFF. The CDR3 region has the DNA TGTGCCAGCAGTTACGTGTTAGCGGGGTACAATGAGCAGTTCTTC.

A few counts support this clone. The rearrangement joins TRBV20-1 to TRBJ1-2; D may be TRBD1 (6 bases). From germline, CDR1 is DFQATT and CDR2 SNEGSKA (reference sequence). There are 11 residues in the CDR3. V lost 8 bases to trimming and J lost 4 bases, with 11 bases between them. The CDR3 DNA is TGCAGTACAGGGATCGGCTATGGCTACACCTTC. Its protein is CSTGIGYGYTF.

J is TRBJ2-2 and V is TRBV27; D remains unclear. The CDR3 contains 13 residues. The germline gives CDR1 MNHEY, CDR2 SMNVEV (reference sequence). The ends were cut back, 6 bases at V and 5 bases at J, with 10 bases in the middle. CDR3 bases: TGTGCCAGCAGACCGGTAACGACCGGGGAGCTGTTTTTT. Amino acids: CASRPVTTGELFF.

The CDR3 DNA reads as TGTGCCAGCAGCCTCACCGAGGGTGATGAGACCCAGTACTTC. Protein: CASSLTEGDETQYF. J is TRBJ2-5 and V is TRBV7-6, with D tentatively TRBD2 (5 bases). V shed 5 bases and J shed 5 bases, with 15 bases lying between them. Germline assignment: CDR1 SGHVS and CDR2 FNYEAQ. The length of the CDR3 is 14 residues.

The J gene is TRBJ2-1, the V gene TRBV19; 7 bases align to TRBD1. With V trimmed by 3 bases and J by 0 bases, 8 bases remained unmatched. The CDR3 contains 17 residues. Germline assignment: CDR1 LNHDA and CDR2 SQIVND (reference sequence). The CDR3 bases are TGTGCCAGTAGTATTAAGGGGGACAGAAGCTCCTACAATGAGCAGTTCTTC. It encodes CASSIKGDRSSYNEQFF.

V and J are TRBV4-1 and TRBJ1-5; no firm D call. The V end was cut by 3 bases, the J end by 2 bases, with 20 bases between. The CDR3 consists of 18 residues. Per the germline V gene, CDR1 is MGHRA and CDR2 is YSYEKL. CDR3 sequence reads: CASSHPSRAGRGNQPQHF. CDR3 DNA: TGCGCCAGCAGCCACCCCAGTCGGGCGGGGAGGGGCAATCAGCCCCAGCATTTT.

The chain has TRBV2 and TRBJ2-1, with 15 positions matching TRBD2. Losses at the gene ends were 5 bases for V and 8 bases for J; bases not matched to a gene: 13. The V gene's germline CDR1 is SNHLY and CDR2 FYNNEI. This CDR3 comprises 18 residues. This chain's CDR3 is CASSSGTSGRPGFDEQFF. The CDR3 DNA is TGTGCCAGCAGTTCCGGGACTAGCGGGAGGCCGGGGTTCGATGAGCAGTTCTTC.

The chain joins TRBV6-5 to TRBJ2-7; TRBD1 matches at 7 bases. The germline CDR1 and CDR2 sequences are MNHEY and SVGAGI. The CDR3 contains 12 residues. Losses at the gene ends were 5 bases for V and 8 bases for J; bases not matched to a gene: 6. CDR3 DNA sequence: TGTGCCAGCAGTACCGGGACAGTTAAGCAGTACTTC. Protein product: CASSTGTVKQYF.

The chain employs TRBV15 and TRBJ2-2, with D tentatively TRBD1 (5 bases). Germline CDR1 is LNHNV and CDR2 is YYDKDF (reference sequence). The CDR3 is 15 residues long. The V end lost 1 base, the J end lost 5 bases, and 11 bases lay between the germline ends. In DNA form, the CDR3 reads TGTGCCACCAGCAGAGGCCAGGGTGGAACCGGGGAGCTGTTTTTT. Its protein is CATSRGQGGTGELFF.

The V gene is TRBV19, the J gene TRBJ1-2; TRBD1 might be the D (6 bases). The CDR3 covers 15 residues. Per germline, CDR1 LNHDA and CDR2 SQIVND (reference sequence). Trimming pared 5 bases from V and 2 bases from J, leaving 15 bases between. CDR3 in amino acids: CASSFRTGMNYGYTF. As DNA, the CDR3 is TGTGCCAGTAGTTTCCGAACAGGGATGAACTATGGCTACACCTTC.

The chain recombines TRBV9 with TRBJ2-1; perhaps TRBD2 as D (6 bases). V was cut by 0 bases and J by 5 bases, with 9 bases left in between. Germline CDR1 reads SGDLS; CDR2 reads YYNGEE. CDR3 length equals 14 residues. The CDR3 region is CASSVEDYDNEQFF. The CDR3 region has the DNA TGTGCCAGCAGCGTAGAGGACTACGACAATGAGCAGTTCTTC.